This T cell receptor (beta chain) derives from a study of shared clonotypes between healthy human individuals. The CDR3 is made up of 17 amino acids. With 0 bases clipped from V and 6 bases from J, the junction kept 14 bases outside the gene matches. Per germline, CDR1 SGDLS and CDR2 YYNGEE. Naive CD8 isolation took CD45RO-negative cells positively selected for CCR7 and excluded terminally differentiated effector memory CD45RA+ cells. TCRdb's table, derived via immunoSEQ multiplex PCR, lists solely in-frame clones and lacks some. The data contain 550,000 to 750,000 clones, over 95% of them singletons.

Sequencing was done on a sample of naive CD8+ T cells sorted from blood. The sequence was obtained from a young woman in good health. V and J are TRBV9 and TRBJ1-2; 7 nucleotides line up with TRBD1. CDR3 nucleotides: TGTGCCAGCAGCGTAGAGGGAGGGGGCCGGCCCCTAGATGGCTACACCTTC. Residues: CASSVEGGGRPLDGYTF.